The subject of this entry is one T cell receptor (beta chain). What it binds is unknown. The sample is drawn from a study of shared clonotypes between healthy human individuals. Study conclusions and caveats: Rarefaction curves obtained for sorted subsets showed sequencing incomplete despite large depth. Generally, naive subsets came out with larger estimated richness than memory subsets.

Using about 220 ng DNA, some 30,000 T cell genomes, the sorted-subset replicate PCRs were run. Clones were sequenced by immunoSEQ multiplex PCR, and TCRdb holds only the in-frame ones, with some missing. Among a few hundred thousand clones listed, roughly 97% were seen once. The CDR3 length is 17 residues. Germline V gives CDR1 SEHNR, CDR2 FQNEAQ (reference sequence). V lost 1 base to trimming and J lost 2 bases; unmatched junction nucleotides: 4. The sequenced sample was naive CD4+ T cells sorted from blood. Specified subset: CD45RA+ positively selected. The chain joins TRBV7-9 to TRBJ2-3, with 12 bases matching TRBD2. The sequence was collected from a woman in her thirties in good health. CDR3 in amino acids: CASSLGLAGAITDTQYF. As DNA, the CDR3 is TGTGCCAGCAGCTTAGGACTAGCGGGAGCTATCACAGATACGCAGTATTTT. Drawing the rest from reference TRBV7-9 and TRBJ2-3, the complete variable domain is DTGVSQNPRHKITKRGQNVTFRCDPISEHNRLYWYRQTLGQGPEFLTYFQNEAQLEKSRLLSDRFSAERPKGSFSTLEIQRTEQGDSAMYLCASSLGLAGAITDTQYFGPGTRLTVL.